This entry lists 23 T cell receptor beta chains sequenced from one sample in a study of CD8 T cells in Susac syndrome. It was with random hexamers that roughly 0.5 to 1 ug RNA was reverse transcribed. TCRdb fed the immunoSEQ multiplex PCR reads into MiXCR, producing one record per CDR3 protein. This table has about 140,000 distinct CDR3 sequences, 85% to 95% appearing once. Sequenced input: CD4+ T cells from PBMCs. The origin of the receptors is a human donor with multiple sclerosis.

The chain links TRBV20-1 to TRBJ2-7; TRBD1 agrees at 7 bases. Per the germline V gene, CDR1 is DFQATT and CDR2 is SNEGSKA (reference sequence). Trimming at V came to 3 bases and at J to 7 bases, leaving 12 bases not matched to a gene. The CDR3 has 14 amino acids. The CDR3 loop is CSARFRTGPREQYF. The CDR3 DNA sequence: TGCAGTGCTAGGTTCAGGACAGGCCCTAGGGAGCAGTACTTC.

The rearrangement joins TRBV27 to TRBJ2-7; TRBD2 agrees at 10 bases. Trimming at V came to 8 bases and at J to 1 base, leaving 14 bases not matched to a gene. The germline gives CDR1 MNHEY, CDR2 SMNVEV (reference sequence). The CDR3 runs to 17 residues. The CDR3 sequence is CASGHGTSVSTSYEQYF. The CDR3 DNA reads TGTGCCAGCGGCCACGGGACTAGCGTTTCCACATCCTACGAGCAGTACTTC.

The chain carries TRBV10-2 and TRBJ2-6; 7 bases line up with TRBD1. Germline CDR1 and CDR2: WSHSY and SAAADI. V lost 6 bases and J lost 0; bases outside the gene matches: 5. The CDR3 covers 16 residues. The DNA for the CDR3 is TGCGCCAGCAGCTCGGGACAGACCTCTGGGGCCAACGTCCTGACTTTC. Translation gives CASSSGQTSGANVLTF.

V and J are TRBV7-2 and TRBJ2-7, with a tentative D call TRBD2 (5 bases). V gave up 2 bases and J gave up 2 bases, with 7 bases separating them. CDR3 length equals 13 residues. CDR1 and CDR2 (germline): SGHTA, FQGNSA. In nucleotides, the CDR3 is TGTGCCAGCAGCTTATTCGGGGCCTACGAGCAGTACTTC. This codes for CASSLFGAYEQYF.

The CDR3 nucleotides read TGCAGTGCCCCTGCTAGGGCCGGGGAGCTGTTTTTT. This encodes CSAPARAGELFF. V and J are TRBV20-1 and TRBJ2-2; no definite D call. The CDR3 covers 12 residues. Trimming left V 6 bases short and J 6 bases short, with 11 bases between. Germline values: CDR1 DFQATT, CDR2 SNEGSKA (reference sequence).

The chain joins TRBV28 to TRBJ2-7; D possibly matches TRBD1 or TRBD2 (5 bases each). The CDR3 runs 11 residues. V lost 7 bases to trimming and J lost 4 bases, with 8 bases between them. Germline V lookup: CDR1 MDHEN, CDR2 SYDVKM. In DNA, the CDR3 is TGTGCCAGCACGAGGGGTTACGAGCAGTACTTC. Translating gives CASTRGYEQYF.

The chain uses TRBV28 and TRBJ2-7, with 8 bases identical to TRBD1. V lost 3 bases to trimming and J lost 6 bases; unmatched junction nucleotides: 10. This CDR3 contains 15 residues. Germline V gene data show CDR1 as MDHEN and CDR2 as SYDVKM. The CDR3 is CASSLADRVNSEQYF. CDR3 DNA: TGTGCCAGCAGTTTGGCGGACAGGGTGAATTCCGAGCAGTACTTC.

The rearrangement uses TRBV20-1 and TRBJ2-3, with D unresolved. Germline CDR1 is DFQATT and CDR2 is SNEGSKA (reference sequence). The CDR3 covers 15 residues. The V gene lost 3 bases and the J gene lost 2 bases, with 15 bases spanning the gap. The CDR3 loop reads CSASNPSADTDTQYF. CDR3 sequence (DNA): TGCAGTGCTAGTAATCCGTCGGCGGACACAGATACGCAGTATTTT.

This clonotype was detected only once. This CDR3 is CASSEGFREKNIQYF. The CDR3 nucleotides read TGTGCCAGCAGTGAGGGGTTTAGGGAGAAAAACATTCAGTACTTC. The rearrangement links TRBV9 to TRBJ2-4, with D possibly called TRBD1 or TRBD2 (5 bases each). The CDR3 is 15 amino acids. Germline V CDR1 and CDR2: SGDLS, YYNGEE. V dropped 5 bases and J dropped 4 bases, with 16 bases sitting between them.

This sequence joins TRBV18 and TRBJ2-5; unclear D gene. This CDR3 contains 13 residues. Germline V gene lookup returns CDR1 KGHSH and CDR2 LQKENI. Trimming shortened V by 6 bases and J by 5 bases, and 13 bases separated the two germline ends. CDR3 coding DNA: TGTGCCAGCTCCTTAAATCGTGGGGAGACCCAGTACTTC. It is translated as CASSLNRGETQYF.

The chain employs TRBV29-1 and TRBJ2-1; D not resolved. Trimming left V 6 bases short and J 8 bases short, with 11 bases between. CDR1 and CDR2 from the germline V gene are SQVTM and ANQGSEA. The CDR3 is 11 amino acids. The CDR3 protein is CSVLTDHEQFF. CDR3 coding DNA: TGCAGCGTCCTAACAGATCATGAGCAGTTCTTC.

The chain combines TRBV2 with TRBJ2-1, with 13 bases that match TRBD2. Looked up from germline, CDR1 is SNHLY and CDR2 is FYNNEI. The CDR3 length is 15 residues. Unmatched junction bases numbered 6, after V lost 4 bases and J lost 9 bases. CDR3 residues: CASSGTSGSLGEQFF. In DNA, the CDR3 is TGTGCCAGCAGTGGGACTAGCGGGAGTCTGGGTGAGCAGTTCTTC.

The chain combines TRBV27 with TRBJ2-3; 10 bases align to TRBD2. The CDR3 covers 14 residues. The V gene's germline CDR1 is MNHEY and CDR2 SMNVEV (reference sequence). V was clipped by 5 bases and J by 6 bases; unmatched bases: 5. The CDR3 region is CASSKLAGRDTQYF. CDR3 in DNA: TGTGCCAGCAGTAAACTAGCGGGGAGGGATACGCAGTATTTT.

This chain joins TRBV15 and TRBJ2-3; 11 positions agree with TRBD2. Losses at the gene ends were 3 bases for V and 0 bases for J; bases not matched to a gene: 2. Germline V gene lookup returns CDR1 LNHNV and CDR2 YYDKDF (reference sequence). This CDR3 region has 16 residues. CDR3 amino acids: CATSSRLAGSTDTQYF. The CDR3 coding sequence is TGTGCCACCAGCAGTCGACTAGCGGGGAGCACAGATACGCAGTATTTT.

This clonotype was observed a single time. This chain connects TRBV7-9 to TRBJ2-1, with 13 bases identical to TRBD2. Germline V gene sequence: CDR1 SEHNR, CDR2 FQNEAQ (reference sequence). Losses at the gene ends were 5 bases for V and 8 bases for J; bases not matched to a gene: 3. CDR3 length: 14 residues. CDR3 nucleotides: TGTGCCAGCAGCATAGGACTAGCGGGAGATGAGCAGTTCTTC. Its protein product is CASSIGLAGDEQFF.

The CDR3 protein is CSVAPQGTYEQYF. CDR3 in DNA: TGCAGCGTTGCACCACAGGGCACCTACGAGCAGTACTTC. The rearrangement joins TRBV29-1 to TRBJ2-7, with D possibly being TRBD1 (6 bases). This CDR3 spans 13 amino acids. Germline CDR1 SQVTM, CDR2 ANQGSEA. The germline V and J ends were trimmed by 4 bases and 2 bases, with 12 bases remaining between them.

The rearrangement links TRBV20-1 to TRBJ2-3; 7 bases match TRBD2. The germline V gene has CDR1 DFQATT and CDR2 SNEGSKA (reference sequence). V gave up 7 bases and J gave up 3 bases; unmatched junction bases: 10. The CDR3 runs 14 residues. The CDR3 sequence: CSGVPLAETDTQYF. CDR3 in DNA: TGCAGTGGGGTCCCCCTAGCGGAGACAGATACGCAGTATTTT.

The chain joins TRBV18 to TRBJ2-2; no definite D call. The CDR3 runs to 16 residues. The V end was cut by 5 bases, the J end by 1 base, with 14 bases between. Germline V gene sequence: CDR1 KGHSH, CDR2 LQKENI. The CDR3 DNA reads TGTGCCAGCTCATTCCAACGGTTGGGGAACACCGGGGAGCTGTTTTTT. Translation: CASSFQRLGNTGELFF.

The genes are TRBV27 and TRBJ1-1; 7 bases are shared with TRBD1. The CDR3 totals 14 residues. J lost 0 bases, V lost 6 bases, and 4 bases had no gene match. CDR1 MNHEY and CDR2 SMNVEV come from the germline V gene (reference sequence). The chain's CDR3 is CASRITGVNTEAFF. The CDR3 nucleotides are TGTGCCAGCAGAATCACAGGGGTGAACACTGAAGCTTTCTTT.

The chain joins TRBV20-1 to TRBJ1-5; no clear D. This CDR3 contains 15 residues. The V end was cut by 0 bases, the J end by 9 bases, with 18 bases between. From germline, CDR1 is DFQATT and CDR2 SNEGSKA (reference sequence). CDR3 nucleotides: TGCAGTGCTAGAGATATAGTCGCGTCCCTGGGGCCCCAGCATTTT. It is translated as CSARDIVASLGPQHF.

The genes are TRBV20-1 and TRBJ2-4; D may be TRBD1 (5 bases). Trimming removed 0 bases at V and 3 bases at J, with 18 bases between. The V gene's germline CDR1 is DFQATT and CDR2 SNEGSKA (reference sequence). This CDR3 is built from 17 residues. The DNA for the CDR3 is TGCAGTGCTAGAGATCCATGGGGCGAAACGGGCAAAAACATTCAGTACTTC. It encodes CSARDPWGETGKNIQYF.

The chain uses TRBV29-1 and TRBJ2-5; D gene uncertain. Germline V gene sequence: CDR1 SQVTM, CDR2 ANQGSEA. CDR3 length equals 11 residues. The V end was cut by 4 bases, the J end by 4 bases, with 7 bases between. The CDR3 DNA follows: TGCAGCGTTGCCCACATAGAGACCCAGTACTTC. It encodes CSVAHIETQYF. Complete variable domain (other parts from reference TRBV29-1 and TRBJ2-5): SAVISQKPSRDICQRGTSLTIQCQVDSQVTMMFWYRQQPGQSLTLIATANQGSEATYESGFVIDKFPISRPNLTFSTLTVSNMSPEDSSIYLCSVAHIETQYFGPGTRLLVL.

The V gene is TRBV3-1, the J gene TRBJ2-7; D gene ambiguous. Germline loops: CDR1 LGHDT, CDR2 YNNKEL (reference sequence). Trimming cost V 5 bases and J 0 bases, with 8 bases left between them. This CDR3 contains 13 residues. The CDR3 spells CASSRTSSYEQYF. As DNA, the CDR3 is TGTGCCAGCAGCAGAACGAGCTCCTACGAGCAGTACTTC.